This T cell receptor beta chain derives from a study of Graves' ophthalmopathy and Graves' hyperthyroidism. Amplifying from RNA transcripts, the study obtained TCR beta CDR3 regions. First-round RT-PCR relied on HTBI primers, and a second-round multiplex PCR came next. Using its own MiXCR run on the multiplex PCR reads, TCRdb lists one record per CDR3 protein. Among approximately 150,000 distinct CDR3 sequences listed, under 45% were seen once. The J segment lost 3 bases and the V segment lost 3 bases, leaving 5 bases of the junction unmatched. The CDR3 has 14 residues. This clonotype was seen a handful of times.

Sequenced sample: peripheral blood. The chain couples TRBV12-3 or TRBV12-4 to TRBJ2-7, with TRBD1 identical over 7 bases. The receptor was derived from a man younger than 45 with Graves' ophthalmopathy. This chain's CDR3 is CASSFGQGDYEQYF. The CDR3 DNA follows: TGTGCCAGCAGTTTCGGTCAGGGGGACTACGAGCAGTACTTC.